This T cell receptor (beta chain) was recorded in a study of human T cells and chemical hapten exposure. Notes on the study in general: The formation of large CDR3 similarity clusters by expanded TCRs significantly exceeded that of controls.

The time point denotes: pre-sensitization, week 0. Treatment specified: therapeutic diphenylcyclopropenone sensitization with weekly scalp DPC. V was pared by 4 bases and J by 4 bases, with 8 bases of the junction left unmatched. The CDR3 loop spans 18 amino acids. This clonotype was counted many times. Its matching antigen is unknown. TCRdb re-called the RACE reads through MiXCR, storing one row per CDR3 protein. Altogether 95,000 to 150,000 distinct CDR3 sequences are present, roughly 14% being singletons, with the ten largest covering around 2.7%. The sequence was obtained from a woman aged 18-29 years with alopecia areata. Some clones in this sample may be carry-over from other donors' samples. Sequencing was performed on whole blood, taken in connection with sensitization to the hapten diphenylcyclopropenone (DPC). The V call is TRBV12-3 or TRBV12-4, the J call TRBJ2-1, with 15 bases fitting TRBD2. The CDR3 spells CASSSMGLAGGGYNEQFF. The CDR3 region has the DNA TGTGCCAGCAGTTCAATGGGACTAGCGGGGGGCGGGTACAATGAGCAGTTCTTC.